This entry concerns a single TCR beta chain. Its antigen is still unknown. This record belongs to a study of Ad26.COV2.S vaccination and SARS-CoV-2 variants. About the study: Once or twice, 56 days apart, Ad26.COV2.S was delivered intramuscularly.

Libraries were prepared by immunoSEQ multiplex PCR; TCRdb keeps only in-frame clonotypes and omits some of them. Of over 250,000 clones listed, around 87% are singletons. After removal of 6 bases from V and 5 bases from J, the junction contained 11 bases not matched to a gene. The CDR3 is made up of 16 amino acids. The germline V gene has CDR1 MGHDK and CDR2 SYGVNS. Treatment denoted: roughly 20 received Ad26.COV2.S at low or high dose, single or two shots; roughly five received placebo; per-sample allocation not given. Sample collection was performed on day 63 after the first vaccine or placebo injection. Immunization relied on an Ad26 vector, which expressed Wuhan-strain SARS-CoV-2 spike. General observations from the study: Substantial post-vaccination breadth of spike-specific CD8+ and CD4+ T cell responses was reported. The TCR breadth and depth analyses may have understated or missed part of the total T cell responses.

The sequence came from a person aged 18-65 years who received the Ad26.COV2.S COVID-19 vaccine or a placebo. Source: peripheral blood, taken in a trial of Ad26.COV2.S vaccine versus placebo. The chain carries TRBV25-1 and TRBJ2-1; 9 nucleotides match TRBD2. CDR3 sequence (DNA): TGTGCCAGCAGATCGGCGGGAGGGCCAGGTGACAATGAGCAGTTCTTC. Protein product: CASRSAGGPGDNEQFF. The variable domain in full, completed from reference TRBV25-1 and TRBJ2-1, reads EADIYQTPRYLVIGTGKKITLECSQTMGHDKMYWYQQDPGMELHLIHYSYGVNSTEKGDLSSESTVSRIRTEHFPLTLESARPSHTSQYLCASRSAGGPGDNEQFFGPGTRLTVL.